This T cell receptor beta chain originates from a study of graft-versus-host responses after intestinal transplantation. At the level of the study: Transplants were multivisceral, liver-intestinal, or isolated intestinal. Every recipient had anti-thymocyte globulin induction and 2 to 4 years of tacrolimus plus steroids.

Responders labeled with CFSE (roughly 200,000) were plated with roughly 200,000 irradiated, violet-dye-labeled stimulators. Sequenced by immunoSEQ multiplex PCR; TCRdb stores in-frame clones only, minus some. In the table there are about 4,900 clones, more than 20% of which are singletons. CDR3 length: 13 amino acids. From germline, CDR1 is SSHAT and CDR2 FNYEAQ (reference sequence). Of note for this clone: The junction departs from germline at one end; a sequencing error may be responsible.

The clonotype comes from a human patient who received an intestinal transplant. Source: alloreactive CD8+ T cells from a mixed lymphocyte reaction culture, taken before intestinal transplant. The subset denotes: CFSE-low proliferating T cells sorted from roughly six-day pre-transplant mixed lymphocyte reaction (GvH or HvG direction). The chain uses TRBV7-7 and TRBJ2-5; D ambiguous. The CDR3 reads CASSRNIQETQYF. Here the CDR3 DNA reads TGTGCTAGCAGCCGTAATATTCAAGAGACCCAGTACTTC.